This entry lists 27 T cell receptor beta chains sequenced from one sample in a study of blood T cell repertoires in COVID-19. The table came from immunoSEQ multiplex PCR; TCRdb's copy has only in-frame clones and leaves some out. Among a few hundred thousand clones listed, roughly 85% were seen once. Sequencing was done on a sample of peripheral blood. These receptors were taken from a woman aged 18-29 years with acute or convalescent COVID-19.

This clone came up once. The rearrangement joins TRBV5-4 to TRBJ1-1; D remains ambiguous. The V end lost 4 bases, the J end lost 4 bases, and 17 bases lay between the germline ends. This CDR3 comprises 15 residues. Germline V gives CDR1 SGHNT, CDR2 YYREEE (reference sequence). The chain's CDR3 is CASSADGPLGTEAFF. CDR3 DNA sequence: TGTGCCAGCAGCGCTGATGGGCCCTTGGGCACTGAAGCTTTCTTT.

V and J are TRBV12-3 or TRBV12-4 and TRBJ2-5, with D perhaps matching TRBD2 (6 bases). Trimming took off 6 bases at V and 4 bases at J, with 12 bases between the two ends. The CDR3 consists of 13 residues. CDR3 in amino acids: CASSPRGSETQYF. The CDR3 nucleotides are TGTGCCAGCAGCCCCCGGGGGTCAGAGACCCAGTACTTC.

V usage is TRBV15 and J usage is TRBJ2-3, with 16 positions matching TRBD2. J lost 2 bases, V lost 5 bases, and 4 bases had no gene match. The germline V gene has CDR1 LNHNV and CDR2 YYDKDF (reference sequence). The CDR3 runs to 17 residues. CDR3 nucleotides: TGTGCCACCAGCGGTGGGACTAGCGGGAGGGCCACAGATACGCAGTATTTT. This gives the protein CATSGGTSGRATDTQYF.

CDR3 sequence reads: CASSLALQLEVGTDTQYF. DNA for the CDR3: TGCGCCAGCAGCTTGGCCTTACAACTAGAAGTGGGGACAGATACGCAGTATTTT. This rearrangement joins TRBV5-1 to TRBJ2-3; tentatively, D is TRBD2 (5 bases). With 0 bases removed from V and 3 bases from J, the gap between germline ends came to 20 bases. This CDR3 contains 18 residues. Germline values: CDR1 SGHRS, CDR2 YFSETQ.

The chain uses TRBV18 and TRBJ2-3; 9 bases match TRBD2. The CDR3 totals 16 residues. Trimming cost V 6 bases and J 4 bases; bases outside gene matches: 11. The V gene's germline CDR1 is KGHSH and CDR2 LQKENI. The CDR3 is CASSPGAGGPSDTQYF. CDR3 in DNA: TGTGCCAGCTCTCCGGGGGCGGGAGGGCCATCAGATACGCAGTATTTT.

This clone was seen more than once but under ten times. The CDR3 DNA follows: TGTGCCAGCAGCTCCCCGTTTGGCGGGGCCAACGTCCTGACTTTC. Protein sequence: CASSSPFGGANVLTF. V is TRBV7-3 and J is TRBJ2-6; the D is unclear. Germline values: CDR1 SGHTA, CDR2 FQGTGA. The V and J ends lost 4 bases and 4 bases respectively, with 11 bases between them. CDR3 size: 15 residues.

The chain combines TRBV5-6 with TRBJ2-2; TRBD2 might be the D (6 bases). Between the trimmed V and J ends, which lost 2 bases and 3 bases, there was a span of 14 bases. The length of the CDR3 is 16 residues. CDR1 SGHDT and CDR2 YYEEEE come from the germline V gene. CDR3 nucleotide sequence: TGTGCCAGCAGCTTTTTAGCAGGAGGGGACACCGGGGAGCTGTTTTTT. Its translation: CASSFLAGGDTGELFF.

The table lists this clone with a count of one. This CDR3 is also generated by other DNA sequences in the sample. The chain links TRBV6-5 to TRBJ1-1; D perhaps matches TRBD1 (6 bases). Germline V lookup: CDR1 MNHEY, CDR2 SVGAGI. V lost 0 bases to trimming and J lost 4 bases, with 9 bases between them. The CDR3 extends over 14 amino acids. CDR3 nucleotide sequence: TGTGCCAGCAGTTACTCGAGGGGGGGCACTGAAGCTTTCTTT. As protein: CASSYSRGGTEAFF.

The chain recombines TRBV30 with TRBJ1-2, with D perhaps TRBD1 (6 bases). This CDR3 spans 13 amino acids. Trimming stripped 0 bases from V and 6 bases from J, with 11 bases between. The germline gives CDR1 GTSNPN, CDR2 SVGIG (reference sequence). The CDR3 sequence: CAWSVSRGHGYTF. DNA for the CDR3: TGTGCCTGGAGTGTATCCAGGGGACATGGCTACACCTTC.

CDR3 in DNA: TGCGCCAGCGCCCCAATTCAGGGAATGCGCACTGAAGCTTTCTTT. Protein sequence: CASAPIQGMRTEAFF. The rearrangement joins TRBV5-1 to TRBJ1-1; D perhaps matches TRBD1 (5 bases). Germline CDR1 reads SGHRS; CDR2 reads YFSETQ. V lost 7 bases and J lost 4, with 20 bases in between. The CDR3 contains 15 residues.

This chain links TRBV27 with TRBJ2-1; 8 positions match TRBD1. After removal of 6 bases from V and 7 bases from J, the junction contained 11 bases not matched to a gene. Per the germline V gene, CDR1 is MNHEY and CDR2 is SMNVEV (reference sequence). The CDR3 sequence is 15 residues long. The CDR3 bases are TGTGCCAGCAGCACAAGTCGGACAGGGTGGAATGAGCAGTTCTTC. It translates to CASSTSRTGWNEQFF.

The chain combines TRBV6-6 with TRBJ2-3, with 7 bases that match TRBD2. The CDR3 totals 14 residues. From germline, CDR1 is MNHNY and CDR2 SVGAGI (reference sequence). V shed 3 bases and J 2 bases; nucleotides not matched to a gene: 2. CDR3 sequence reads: CASSYKRDTDTQYF. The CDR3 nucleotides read TGTGCCAGCAGTTATAAGCGGGACACAGATACGCAGTATTTT.

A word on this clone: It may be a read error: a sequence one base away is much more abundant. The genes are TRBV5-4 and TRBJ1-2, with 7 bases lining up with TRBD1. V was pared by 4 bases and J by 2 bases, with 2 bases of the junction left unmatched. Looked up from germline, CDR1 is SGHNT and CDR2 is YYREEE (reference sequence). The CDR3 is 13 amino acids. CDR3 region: CASSRGQNYGYTF. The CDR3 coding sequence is TGTGCCAGCAGCAGGGGACAGAACTATGGCTACACCTTC. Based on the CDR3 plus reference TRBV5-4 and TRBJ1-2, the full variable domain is ETGVTQSPTHLIKTRGQQVTLRCSSQSGHNTVSWYQQALGQGPQFIFQYYREEENGRGNFPPRFSGLQFPNYSSELNVNALELDDSALYLCASSRGQNYGYTFGSGTRLTVV.

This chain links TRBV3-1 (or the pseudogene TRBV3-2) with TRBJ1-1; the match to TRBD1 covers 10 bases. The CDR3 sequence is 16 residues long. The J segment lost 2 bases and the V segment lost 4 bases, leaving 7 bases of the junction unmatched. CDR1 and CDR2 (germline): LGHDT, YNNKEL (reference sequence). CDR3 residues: CASSPRDRGLNTEAFF. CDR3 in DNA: TGTGCCAGCAGCCCCCGGGACAGGGGATTAAACACTGAAGCTTTCTTT.

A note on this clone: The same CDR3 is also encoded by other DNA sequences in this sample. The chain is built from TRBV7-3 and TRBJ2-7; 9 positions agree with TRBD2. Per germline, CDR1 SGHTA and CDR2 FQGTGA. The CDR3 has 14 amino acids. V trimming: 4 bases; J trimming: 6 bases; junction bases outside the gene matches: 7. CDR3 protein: CASSSAGLASEQYF. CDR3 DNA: TGTGCCAGCAGCTCCGCGGGACTAGCCTCCGAGCAGTACTTC.

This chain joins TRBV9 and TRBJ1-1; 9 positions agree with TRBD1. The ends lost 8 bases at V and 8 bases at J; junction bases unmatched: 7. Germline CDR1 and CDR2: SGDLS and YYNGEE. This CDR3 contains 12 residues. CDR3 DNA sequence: TGTGCCAGTTCACAGGGGGCGAGCGAAGCTTTCTTT. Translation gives CASSQGASEAFF. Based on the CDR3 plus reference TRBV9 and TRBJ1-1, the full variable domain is DSGVTQTPKHLITATGQRVTLRCSPRSGDLSVYWYQQSLDQGLQFLIQYYNGEERAKGNILERFSAQQFPDLHSELNLSSLELGDSALYFCASSQGASEAFFGQGTRLTVV.

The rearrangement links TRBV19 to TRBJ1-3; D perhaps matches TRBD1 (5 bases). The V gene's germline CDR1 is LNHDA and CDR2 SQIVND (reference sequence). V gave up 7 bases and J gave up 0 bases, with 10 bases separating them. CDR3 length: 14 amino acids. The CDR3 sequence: CASTPGYSGNTIYF. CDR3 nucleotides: TGTGCCAGTACCCCAGGGTACTCTGGAAACACCATATATTTT. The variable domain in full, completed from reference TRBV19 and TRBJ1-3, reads DGGITQSPKYLFRKEGQNVTLSCEQNLNHDAMYWYRQDPGQGLRLIYYSQIVNDFQKGDIAEGYSVSREKKESFPLTVTSAQKNPTAFYLCASTPGYSGNTIYFGEGSWLTVV.

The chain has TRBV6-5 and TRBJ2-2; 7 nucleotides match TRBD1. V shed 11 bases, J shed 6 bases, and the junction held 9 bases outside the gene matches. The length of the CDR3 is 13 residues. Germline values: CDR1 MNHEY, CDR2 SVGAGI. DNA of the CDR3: TGTGCCCAGGGGGAACTTATGGCCGGGGAGCTGTTTTTT. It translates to CAQGELMAGELFF.

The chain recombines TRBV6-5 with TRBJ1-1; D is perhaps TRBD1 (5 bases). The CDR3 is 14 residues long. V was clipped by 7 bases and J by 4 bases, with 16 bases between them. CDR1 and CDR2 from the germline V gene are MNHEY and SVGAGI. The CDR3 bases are TGTGCCAGCATCTTCACGGGGGGGATCACTGAAGCTTTCTTT. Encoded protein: CASIFTGGITEAFF.

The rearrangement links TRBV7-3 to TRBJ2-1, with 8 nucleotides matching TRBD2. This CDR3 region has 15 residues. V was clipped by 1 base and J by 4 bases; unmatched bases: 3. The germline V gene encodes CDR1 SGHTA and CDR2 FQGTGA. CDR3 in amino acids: CASSLRAGAYNEQFF. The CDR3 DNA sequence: TGTGCCAGCAGCTTAAGAGCGGGAGCATACAATGAGCAGTTCTTC. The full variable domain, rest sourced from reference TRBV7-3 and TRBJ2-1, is GAGVSQTPSNKVTEKGKYVELRCDPISGHTALYWYRQSLGQGPEFLIYFQGTGAADDSGLPNDRFFAVRPEGSVSTLKIQRTERGDSAVYLCASSLRAGAYNEQFFGPGTRLTVL.

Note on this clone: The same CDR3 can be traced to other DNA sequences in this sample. CDR3 in amino acids: CASSVSSGTDTQYF. Written as DNA, the CDR3 is TGTGCCAGCAGCGTATCCTCTGGCACAGATACGCAGTATTTT. This chain links TRBV9 with TRBJ2-3; the D is unclear. From germline, CDR1 is SGDLS and CDR2 YYNGEE. The V and J ends lost 1 base and 1 base respectively, with 7 bases between them. This CDR3 is 14 amino acids long.

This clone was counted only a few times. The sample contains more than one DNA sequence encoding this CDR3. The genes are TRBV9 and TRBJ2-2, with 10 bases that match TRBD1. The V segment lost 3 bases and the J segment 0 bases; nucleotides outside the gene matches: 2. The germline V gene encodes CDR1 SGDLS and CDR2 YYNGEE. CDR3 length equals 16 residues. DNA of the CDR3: TGTGCCAGCAGCGCCGGACAGGGGGCGAACACCGGGGAGCTGTTTTTT. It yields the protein CASSAGQGANTGELFF. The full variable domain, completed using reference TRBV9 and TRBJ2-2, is DSGVTQTPKHLITATGQRVTLRCSPRSGDLSVYWYQQSLDQGLQFLIQYYNGEERAKGNILERFSAQQFPDLHSELNLSSLELGDSALYFCASSAGQGANTGELFFGEGSRLTVL.

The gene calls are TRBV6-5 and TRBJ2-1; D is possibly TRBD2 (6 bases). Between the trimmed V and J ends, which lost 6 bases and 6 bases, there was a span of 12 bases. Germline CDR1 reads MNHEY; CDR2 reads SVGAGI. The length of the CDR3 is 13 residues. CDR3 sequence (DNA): TGTGCCAGCAGACCGGGACTTGGCAATGAGCAGTTCTTC. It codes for CASRPGLGNEQFF.

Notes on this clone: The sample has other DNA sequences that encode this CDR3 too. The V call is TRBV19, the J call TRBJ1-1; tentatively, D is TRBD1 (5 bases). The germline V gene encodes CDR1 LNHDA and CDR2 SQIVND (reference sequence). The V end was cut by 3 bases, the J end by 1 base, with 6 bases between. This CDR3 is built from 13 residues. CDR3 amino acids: CASSIQGNTEAFF. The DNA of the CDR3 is TGTGCCAGTAGTATCCAGGGGAACACTGAAGCTTTCTTT.

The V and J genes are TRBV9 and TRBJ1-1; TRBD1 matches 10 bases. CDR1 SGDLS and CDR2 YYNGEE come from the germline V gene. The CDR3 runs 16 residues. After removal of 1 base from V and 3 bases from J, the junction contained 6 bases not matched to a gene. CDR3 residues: CASSVRQGASDTEAFF. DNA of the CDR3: TGTGCCAGCAGCGTAAGACAGGGGGCGTCGGACACTGAAGCTTTCTTT.

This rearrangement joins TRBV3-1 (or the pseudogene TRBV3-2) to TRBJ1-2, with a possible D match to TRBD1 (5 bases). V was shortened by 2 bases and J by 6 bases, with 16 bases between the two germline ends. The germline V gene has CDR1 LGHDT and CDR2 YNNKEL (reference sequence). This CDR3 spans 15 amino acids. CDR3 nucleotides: TGTGCCAGCAGCCAACTGGCGTTAAGGGGTCATGGCTACACCTTC. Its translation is CASSQLALRGHGYTF.

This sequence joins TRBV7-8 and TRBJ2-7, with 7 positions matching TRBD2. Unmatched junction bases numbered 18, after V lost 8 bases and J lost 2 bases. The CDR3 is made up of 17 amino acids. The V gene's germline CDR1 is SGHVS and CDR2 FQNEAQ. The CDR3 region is CASGRDWTRENPYEQYF. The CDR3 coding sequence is TGTGCCAGCGGGAGGGATTGGACGCGGGAGAACCCCTACGAGCAGTACTTC.